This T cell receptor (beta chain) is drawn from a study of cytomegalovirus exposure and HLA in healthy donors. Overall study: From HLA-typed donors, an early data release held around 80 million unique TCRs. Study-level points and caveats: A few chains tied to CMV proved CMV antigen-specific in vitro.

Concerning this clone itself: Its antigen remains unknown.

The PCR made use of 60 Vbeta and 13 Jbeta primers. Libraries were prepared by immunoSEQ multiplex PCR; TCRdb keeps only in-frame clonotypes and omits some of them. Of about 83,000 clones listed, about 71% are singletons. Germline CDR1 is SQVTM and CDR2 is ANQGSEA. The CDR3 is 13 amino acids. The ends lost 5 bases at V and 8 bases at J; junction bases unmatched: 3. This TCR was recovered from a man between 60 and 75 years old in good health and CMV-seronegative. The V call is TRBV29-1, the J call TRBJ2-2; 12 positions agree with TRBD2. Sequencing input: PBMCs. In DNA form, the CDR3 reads TGCAGCGTTCGACTAGCGGGGGAGGGGGAGCTGTTTTTT. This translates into CSVRLAGEGELFF.